Presented here are 19 T cell receptor beta chains from one specimen sequenced in a study of T cell repertoires in cytomegalovirus infection. TCRdb re-called the reads through MiXCR, storing one row per CDR3 protein. Of roughly 500,000 distinct CDR3 sequences in the sample, approximately 42% were seen once. For these TCRs, the target antigens are not known. The sample was cultured PBMCs, taken from culture after CMV antigen stimulation. Receptors were obtained from a human donor in good health (CMV status not recorded). Some clones in this sample may be carry-over from other donors' samples.

This clonotype was seen ten or more times. The rearrangement links TRBV7-2 to TRBJ2-7; 10 bases are a match to TRBD2. CDR3 size: 13 residues. Trimming cost V 8 bases and J 7 bases; bases outside gene matches: 8. The germline V gene encodes CDR1 SGHTA and CDR2 FQGNSA. The CDR3 sequence: CASSTSGAREQYF. The CDR3 DNA is TGTGCCAGCTCAACTAGCGGGGCTAGGGAGCAGTACTTC.

This clonotype was observed a few times. CDR3 in amino acids: CASSLAAGGHTEAFF. The DNA of the CDR3 is TGTGCCAGCAGCTTAGCGGCAGGGGGCCACACTGAAGCTTTCTTT. The chain couples TRBV7-9 to TRBJ1-1; TRBD1 aligns across 8 bases. Germline V gene data show CDR1 as SEHNR and CDR2 as FQNEAQ (reference sequence). The CDR3 totals 15 residues. The V and J ends lost 0 bases and 3 bases, in that order; junction bases with no gene match: 3.

This chain uses TRBV10-3 with TRBJ2-7; no reliable D call. This CDR3 is built from 13 residues. Between the trimmed V and J ends, which lost 10 bases and 4 bases, there was a span of 17 bases. The germline gives CDR1 ENHRY, CDR2 SYGVKD. CDR3 in amino acids: CATETDTAYEQYF. For the CDR3, the DNA is TGTGCCACCGAGACTGATACGGCGTACGAGCAGTACTTC.

V gene TRBV10-3 combines with J gene TRBJ2-1; 10 bases align to TRBD2. Per the germline V gene, CDR1 is ENHRY and CDR2 is SYGVKD. The trim removed 0 bases at V and 7 bases at J, leaving 9 bases unmatched. The CDR3 sequence is 17 residues long. As DNA, the CDR3 is TGTGCCATCAGTGAGTCGAGGAAGCGGGAGGGAGGTAATGAGCAGTTCTTC. It yields the protein CAISESRKREGGNEQFF.

The rearrangement links TRBV7-2 to TRBJ2-6, with D uncertain. The CDR3 totals 18 residues. Germline loops: CDR1 SGHTA, CDR2 FQGNSA. Trimming removed 3 bases at V and 0 bases at J, with 15 bases between. CDR3 sequence (DNA): TGTGCCAGCAGCTTGCGGCCGAACTTACTCTCTGGGGCCAACGTCCTGACTTTC. As protein: CASSLRPNLLSGANVLTF.

In its sample, this clonotype was seen a few times. J is TRBJ2-5 and V is TRBV7-2; D might be TRBD2 (5 bases). The CDR3 contains 14 residues. In germline, CDR1 is SGHTA, CDR2 FQGNSA. Trimming removed 8 bases at V and 1 base at J, with 14 bases between. CDR3 nucleotide sequence: TGTGCCAGCCAGAGGGCCGCAACCCAAGAGACCCAGTACTTC. This sequence encodes CASQRAATQETQYF.

This chain joins TRBV9 and TRBJ1-2; D is unresolved. Germline CDR1 and CDR2: SGDLS and YYNGEE. The CDR3 is made up of 15 amino acids. V was trimmed by 0 bases and J by 8 bases, leaving 17 bases between them. The CDR3 here is CASSVGPRGETGYTF. In nucleotides, the CDR3 is TGTGCCAGCAGCGTAGGTCCCCGGGGAGAGACGGGCTACACCTTC.

The J gene is TRBJ2-5, the V gene TRBV7-2; 8 bases fit TRBD2. V shed 5 bases and J 7 bases; nucleotides not matched to a gene: 6. The germline V gene has CDR1 SGHTA and CDR2 FQGNSA. CDR3 size: 13 residues. Here the CDR3 DNA reads TGTGCCAGCAGCGTTAGACGGGGGGGGACCCAGTACTTC. Translated: CASSVRRGGTQYF.

V is TRBV27 and J is TRBJ2-3, with 13 bases identical to TRBD2. After removal of 5 bases from V and 2 bases from J, the junction contained 7 bases not matched to a gene. The CDR3 has 17 amino acids. Germline CDR1 MNHEY, CDR2 SMNVEV (reference sequence). The CDR3 sequence is CASSRLAGGAYTDTQYF. The CDR3 DNA sequence: TGTGCCAGCAGTAGACTAGCGGGGGGCGCCTACACAGATACGCAGTATTTT.

CDR3 nucleotides: TGTGCCAGCAGCGCCCCGGGGTGGTATAATTCACCCCTCCACTTT. It encodes CASSAPGWYNSPLHF. The chain combines TRBV7-9 with TRBJ1-6; D remains unclear. V lost 5 bases and J lost 4, with 12 bases in between. CDR1 and CDR2 (germline): SEHNR, FQNEAQ (reference sequence). This CDR3 spans 15 amino acids.

The chain couples TRBV18 to TRBJ2-7; D is unresolved. Germline assignment: CDR1 KGHSH and CDR2 LQKENI. The V gene lost 0 bases and the J gene lost 5 bases, with 14 bases spanning the gap. This CDR3 is built from 15 residues. CDR3 sequence (DNA): TGTGCCAGCTCACCACCCCCGGGTCCTTTGGACGAGCAGTACTTC. This translates into CASSPPPGPLDEQYF. Combining the CDR3 with reference TRBV18 and TRBJ2-7 gives the whole variable domain NAGVMQNPRHLVRRRGQEARLRCSPMKGHSHVYWYRQLPEEGLKFMVYLQKENIIDESGMPKERFSAEFPKEGPSILRIQQVVRGDSAAYFCASSPPPGPLDEQYFGPGTRLTVT.

The rearrangement uses TRBV12-3 or TRBV12-4 and TRBJ1-6; possible D gene TRBD1, 5 bases. CDR3 length equals 14 residues. Trimming removed 6 bases at V and 9 bases at J, with 15 bases between. CDR3 DNA sequence: TGTGCCAGCAGACCACCCGGGGGAATTTCACCCCTCCACTTT. Its translation is CASRPPGGISPLHF.

The V and J genes are TRBV7-2 and TRBJ2-1; TRBD2 matches 13 bases. Germline lookup yields CDR1 SGHTA and CDR2 FQGNSA. J lost 12 bases, V lost 5 bases, and 10 bases had no gene match. This CDR3 comprises 15 residues. The CDR3 nucleotides read TGTGCCAGCAGCCTGCGGACTAGCGGGAGCACAAGGCAGTTCTTC. It codes for CASSLRTSGSTRQFF.

The rearrangement joins TRBV18 to TRBJ2-7; D unclear. V dropped 0 bases and J dropped 6 bases, with 12 bases sitting between them. Germline V lookup: CDR1 KGHSH, CDR2 LQKENI. This CDR3 comprises 14 residues. CDR3 amino acids: CASSPPSLGFEQYF. CDR3 sequence (DNA): TGTGCCAGCTCACCACCGAGTTTAGGGTTCGAGCAGTACTTC.

The chain is built from TRBV7-2 and TRBJ2-1; 9 nucleotides align to TRBD2. Germline V CDR1 and CDR2: SGHTA, FQGNSA. This CDR3 has 15 residues. Trimming at V came to 4 bases and at J to 6 bases, leaving 7 bases not matched to a gene. The chain's CDR3 is CASSYGTSSGNEQFF. The CDR3 DNA sequence: TGTGCCAGCAGCTACGGGACTAGCTCCGGCAATGAGCAGTTCTTC.

The chain employs TRBV5-1 and TRBJ2-1; TRBD2 agrees at 8 bases. The germline gives CDR1 SGHRS, CDR2 YFSETQ. V lost 0 bases and J lost 8; bases outside the gene matches: 10. This CDR3 is built from 16 residues. The CDR3 spells CASSLEDSGDVDEQFF. DNA of the CDR3: TGCGCCAGCAGCTTGGAGGATAGCGGGGACGTCGATGAGCAGTTCTTC. Using reference TRBV5-1 and TRBJ2-1 for the parts outside the CDR3, the full variable domain is KAGVTQTPRYLIKTRGQQVTLSCSPISGHRSVSWYQQTPGQGLQFLFEYFSETQRNKGNFPGRFSGRQFSNSRSEMNVSTLELGDSALYLCASSLEDSGDVDEQFFGPGTRLTVL.

This clonotype was detected a few times. The chain employs TRBV12-3 or TRBV12-4 and TRBJ2-3; 10 bases map to TRBD2. This CDR3 is 15 amino acids long. The V and J ends lost 3 bases and 1 base, in that order; junction bases with no gene match: 1. CDR3 in DNA: TGTGCCAGCAGTTTTGGGACTAGCGGCACAGATACGCAGTATTTT. Translation: CASSFGTSGTDTQYF.

This chain joins TRBV6-6 and TRBJ1-6; TRBD1 is a possible D gene (5 bases). V dropped 0 bases and J dropped 5 bases, with 20 bases sitting between them. The CDR3 loop spans 19 amino acids. Germline values: CDR1 MNHNY, CDR2 SVGAGI (reference sequence). DNA of the CDR3: TGTGCCAGCAGTTACTCGCGGGGCAGAACGGCGAGGGATAATTCACCCCTCCACTTT. Its translation: CASSYSRGRTARDNSPLHF.

V gene TRBV7-2 combines with J gene TRBJ2-3; D is undetermined. The V gene lost 5 bases and the J gene lost 8 bases, with 14 bases spanning the gap. CDR3 length: 13 residues. The germline gives CDR1 SGHTA, CDR2 FQGNSA. The CDR3, as DNA: TGTGCCAGCAGCCCACTTCAGTTTGGTACGCAGTATTTT. It yields the protein CASSPLQFGTQYF.